The next 28 T cell receptor beta chains were all read from a single sample in a study of blood T cell repertoires in COVID-19 (dated by TCRdb to 2018 to 2021). The library was generated by the immunoSEQ multiplex PCR assay. Drawn from immuneACCESS, this table holds only the in-frame rearrangements with V and J called that TCRdb kept. Clones are partly lost; checked studies trace under half to an unresolved V gene and leave the rest unexplained. Recorded for this sample are approximately 210,000 clones; roughly 81% of them occurred a single time. Approximately 8.1% of the sample comes from the top ten. Sequences were obtained from peripheral blood. All receptors derive from a woman between 45 and 60 years old with active or convalescent COVID-19.

The J gene is TRBJ2-1, the V gene TRBV11-3; 7 bases match TRBD1. This CDR3 is 12 amino acids long. Trimming took 6 bases from V and 10 from J; bases not matched to a gene: 6. Germline V gene lookup returns CDR1 SGHNT and CDR2 YENEEA. CDR3: CASSLRDREQFF. CDR3 nucleotide sequence: TGTGCCAGCAGTCTTAGGGACAGAGAGCAGTTCTTC.

The chain joins TRBV28 to TRBJ2-5, with TRBD1 matching over 7 bases. The CDR3 spans 11 residues. Germline V gives CDR1 MDHEN, CDR2 SYDVKM. J gave up 14 bases and V 5 bases, and 8 bases lay outside the gene matches. CDR3 coding DNA: TGTGCCAGCAGTCAGACAGGGTCTACTTACTTC. It is translated as CASSQTGSTYF.

The chain combines TRBV7-2 with TRBJ2-2; perhaps TRBD1 as D (6 bases). Trimming removed 5 bases at V and 7 bases at J, with 17 bases between. This CDR3 is built from 15 residues. Germline V gene lookup returns CDR1 SGHTA and CDR2 FQGNSA. The CDR3: CASSPLAQGLGELFF. The CDR3 bases are TGTGCCAGCAGCCCACTCGCACAGGGTCTCGGGGAGCTGTTTTTT. Full variable domain (missing parts from reference TRBV7-2 and TRBJ2-2): GAGVSQSPSNKVTEKGKDVELRCDPISGHTALYWYRQSLGQGLEFLIYFQGNSAPDKSGLPSDRFSAERTGGSVSTLTIQRTQQEDSAVYLCASSPLAQGLGELFFGEGSRLTVL.

The J gene is TRBJ1-2, the V gene TRBV25-1; D gene uncertain. V shed 0 bases and J shed 10 bases, with 12 bases lying between them. The V gene's germline CDR1 is MGHDK and CDR2 SYGVNS. CDR3 length: 13 residues. The CDR3 coding sequence is TGTGCCAGCAGTGAATATAAGTGGGCCGCCTACACCTTC. It encodes CASSEYKWAAYTF.

This chain links TRBV2 with TRBJ2-1, with TRBD2 identical over 8 bases. The J segment lost 8 bases and the V segment lost 1 base, leaving 7 bases of the junction unmatched. The CDR3 contains 15 residues. Per the germline V gene, CDR1 is SNHLY and CDR2 is FYNNEI. The chain's CDR3 is CASSEEAGAGYEQFF. The CDR3 DNA follows: TGTGCCAGCAGTGAAGAAGCGGGGGCGGGGTATGAGCAGTTCTTC.

The V gene is TRBV19, the J gene TRBJ1-1, with a tentative D call TRBD1 (5 bases). Trimming left V 7 bases short and J 4 bases short, with 19 bases between. The V gene's germline CDR1 is LNHDA and CDR2 SQIVND (reference sequence). This CDR3 has 15 residues. The CDR3 loop reads CASTPLRGRGTEAFF. Here the CDR3 DNA reads TGTGCCAGTACCCCTTTAAGGGGAAGGGGCACTGAAGCTTTCTTT.

The genes are TRBV18 and TRBJ1-2, with D uncertain. Trimming shortened V by 6 bases and J by 3 bases, and 14 bases separated the two germline ends. This CDR3 contains 14 residues. CDR1 and CDR2 (germline): KGHSH, LQKENI. For the CDR3, the DNA is TGTGCCAGCTCGCCTACGTTTTCGGACTATGGCTACACCTTC. Protein product: CASSPTFSDYGYTF. The whole variable domain, remainder taken from reference TRBV18 and TRBJ1-2, is NAGVMQNPRHLVRRRGQEARLRCSPMKGHSHVYWYRQLPEEGLKFMVYLQKENIIDESGMPKERFSAEFPKEGPSILRIQQVVRGDSAAYFCASSPTFSDYGYTFGSGTRLTVV.

This chain links TRBV6-4 with TRBJ2-5, with 11 bases identical to TRBD2. This CDR3 comprises 16 residues. J gave up 6 bases and V 2 bases, and 8 bases lay outside the gene matches. Germline CDR1 MRHNA, CDR2 SNTAGT. The CDR3, as DNA: TGTGCCAGCAGTGACGCCAGGGTAGCGGGAGGGCAGACCCAGTACTTC. It specifies CASSDARVAGGQTQYF.

The chain combines TRBV11-2 with TRBJ1-2; D is unclear. This CDR3 has 15 amino acids. Trimming removed 5 bases from V and 2 bases from J, with 15 bases in between. CDR1 is SGHAT and CDR2 is FQNNGV in the germline V gene. The DNA for the CDR3 is TGTGCCAGCAGCCCCGAGCCAGGTCCGAACTATGGCTACACCTTC. It specifies CASSPEPGPNYGYTF.

The chain has TRBV7-9 and TRBJ2-3; 7 bases agree with TRBD1. This CDR3 region has 12 residues. V was pared by 11 bases and J by 5 bases, with 7 bases of the junction left unmatched. Germline V CDR1 and CDR2: SEHNR, FQNEAQ (reference sequence). The CDR3 DNA is TGTGCCGACGGGACAGAAGGAGATACGCAGTATTTT. Protein product: CADGTEGDTQYF.

The chain uses TRBV2 and TRBJ1-3; D might be TRBD1 (6 bases). The CDR3 runs to 13 residues. V lost 6 bases to trimming and J lost 4 bases, with 10 bases between them. Germline V CDR1 and CDR2: SNHLY, FYNNEI. The CDR3 DNA is TGTGCCAGCAGACAGGGACGGGGAAACACCATATATTTT. Translation: CASRQGRGNTIYF.

The V gene is TRBV7-2, the J gene TRBJ1-3; D is uncertain. The V end lost 2 bases, the J end lost 3 bases, and 8 bases lay between the germline ends. The CDR3 is made up of 14 amino acids. Looked up from germline, CDR1 is SGHTA and CDR2 is FQGNSA. CDR3: CASSLRALGNTIYF. Here the CDR3 DNA reads TGTGCCAGCAGCTTACGAGCTCTTGGAAACACCATATATTTT.

The rearrangement joins TRBV6-5 to TRBJ2-1; TRBD1 matches 8 bases. Germline CDR1 and CDR2: MNHEY and SVGAGI. With V trimmed by 8 bases and J by 4 bases, 4 bases remained unmatched. This CDR3 has 13 residues. The CDR3 DNA reads TGTGCCAGCGGGACAGGCGTTTACAATGAGCAGTTCTTC. Translating it yields CASGTGVYNEQFF.

J is TRBJ1-4 and V is TRBV4-1; TRBD1 matches 12 bases. V lost 6 bases to trimming and J lost 8 bases; unmatched junction nucleotides: 4. CDR3 length: 14 amino acids. CDR1 MGHRA and CDR2 YSYEKL come from the germline V gene. CDR3 residues: CASRPGTGGEKLFF. The CDR3 nucleotides read TGCGCCAGCAGACCCGGGACAGGGGGCGAAAAACTGTTTTTT.

The chain recombines TRBV11-2 with TRBJ2-7, with 8 bases lining up with TRBD2. V lost 0 bases, J lost 2 bases, and 12 bases stayed unmatched. Germline-derived CDR1 and CDR2 are SGHAT and FQNNGV. The CDR3 consists of 18 residues. The CDR3 DNA sequence: TGTGCCAGCAGCTTAGATCTATCCCGAGCGGGAGCTCCCTACGAGCAGTACTTC. Translation: CASSLDLSRAGAPYEQYF.

This clone was found once. The V call is TRBV5-1, the J call TRBJ1-6, with D possibly matching TRBD1 (5 bases). Germline values: CDR1 SGHRS, CDR2 YFSETQ. The CDR3 loop spans 15 amino acids. Deletions cut 0 bases from V and 8 bases from J, with 12 bases between. The CDR3 region is CASSLAGPGYSPLHF. CDR3 DNA sequence: TGCGCCAGCAGCTTGGCCGGGCCAGGGTATTCACCCCTCCACTTT.

The chain recombines TRBV5-1 with TRBJ1-5; no firm D call. V was pared by 6 bases and J by 3 bases, with 10 bases between. The CDR3 totals 13 residues. The germline V gene encodes CDR1 SGHRS and CDR2 YFSETQ. The CDR3, as DNA: TGCGCCAGCATGGGGAGGGACAATCAGCCCCAGCATTTT. Its protein product is CASMGRDNQPQHF.

This clone was observed a few times. This chain links TRBV3-1 (or the pseudogene TRBV3-2) with TRBJ1-6; no clear D. This CDR3 has 15 residues. Germline V gene sequence: CDR1 LGHDT, CDR2 YNNKEL (reference sequence). Trimming shortened V by 5 bases and J by 4 bases, and 12 bases separated the two germline ends. CDR3 residues: CASSERGNYNSPLHF. CDR3 in DNA: TGTGCCAGCAGCGAACGGGGAAATTATAATTCACCCCTCCACTTT.

DNA of the CDR3: TGTGCCAGCAGCGACAAACCTATGGACATCAACACTGAAGCTTTCTTT. This sequence encodes CASSDKPMDINTEAFF. The chain links TRBV5-4 to TRBJ1-1; TRBD1 is a possible D gene (5 bases). Between the trimmed V and J ends, which lost 4 bases and 2 bases, there was a span of 18 bases. Per germline, CDR1 SGHNT and CDR2 YYREEE (reference sequence). This CDR3 is built from 16 residues.

The chain combines TRBV28 with TRBJ1-2; 9 bases are a match to TRBD1. The CDR3 is made up of 13 amino acids. Germline loops: CDR1 MDHEN, CDR2 SYDVKM. After removal of 6 bases from V and 6 bases from J, the junction contained 5 bases not matched to a gene. The CDR3 DNA follows: TGTGCCAGCAGGCACCGGGACAGGGATGGCTACACCTTC. It translates to CASRHRDRDGYTF.

The rearrangement uses TRBV7-6 and TRBJ2-2; D is ambiguous. The V gene's germline CDR1 is SGHVS and CDR2 FNYEAQ. Trimming stripped 3 bases from V and 6 bases from J, with 5 bases between. The CDR3 contains 12 residues. CDR3 coding DNA: TGTGCCAGCAGCTTCTCCCCCGGGGAGCTGTTTTTT. As protein: CASSFSPGELFF.

This clone was recorded once. CDR3 region: CASNKISAGGTEAFF. The CDR3, as DNA: TGTGCCAGCAATAAAATAAGTGCAGGGGGGACTGAAGCTTTCTTT. V gene TRBV6-5 combines with J gene TRBJ1-1, with 7 bases aligning to TRBD1. Germline trimming cut 7 bases from V and 5 bases from J; bases unmatched to any gene: 13. The germline gives CDR1 MNHEY, CDR2 SVGAGI. The CDR3 contains 15 residues.

The rearrangement joins TRBV3-1 (or the pseudogene TRBV3-2) to TRBJ2-1; the match to TRBD1 covers 8 bases. Trimming at V came to 0 bases and at J to 12 bases, leaving 1 base not matched to a gene. Germline V gene sequence: CDR1 LGHDT, CDR2 YNNKEL (reference sequence). CDR3 length: 12 amino acids. The DNA of the CDR3 is TGTGCCAGCAGCCAAGAAGACAGGGGGCAGTTCTTC. Translating it yields CASSQEDRGQFF.

The J gene is TRBJ2-5, the V gene TRBV5-1; D is perhaps TRBD1 (6 bases). This CDR3 spans 15 amino acids. Trimming pared 1 base from V and 5 bases from J, leaving 15 bases between. The V gene's germline CDR1 is SGHRS and CDR2 YFSETQ. CDR3 sequence: CASSLIPGEMETQYF. The CDR3 DNA is TGCGCCAGCAGCTTGATCCCAGGGGAGATGGAGACCCAGTACTTC. The whole variable domain, filled in from reference TRBV5-1 and TRBJ2-5, reads KAGVTQTPRYLIKTRGQQVTLSCSPISGHRSVSWYQQTPGQGLQFLFEYFSETQRNKGNFPGRFSGRQFSNSRSEMNVSTLELGDSALYLCASSLIPGEMETQYFGPGTRLLVL.

The chain recombines TRBV7-9 with TRBJ1-5; a possible D gene is TRBD1 (5 bases). Germline assignment: CDR1 SEHNR and CDR2 FQNEAQ (reference sequence). The V and J ends lost 1 base and 5 bases respectively, with 18 bases between them. CDR3 length: 17 residues. In DNA, the CDR3 is TGTGCCAGCAGCTTAGACCCGTGGGGGGTACAGGATCAGCCCCAGCATTTT. Encoded protein: CASSLDPWGVQDQPQHF.

The chain joins TRBV5-1 to TRBJ2-1; TRBD1 might be the D (6 bases). V was cut by 4 bases and J by 0 bases, with 11 bases left in between. Germline CDR1 reads SGHRS; CDR2 reads YFSETQ. This CDR3 region has 15 residues. The CDR3 protein is CASSDAGDSYNEQFF. The CDR3 DNA follows: TGCGCCAGCAGCGACGCAGGGGACTCCTACAATGAGCAGTTCTTC.

This clone was counted a few times. The chain uses TRBV27 and TRBJ1-6; tentatively, D is TRBD1 (5 bases). V was shortened by 6 bases and J by 0 bases, with 21 bases between the two germline ends. The CDR3 is made up of 19 amino acids. Germline V gives CDR1 MNHEY, CDR2 SMNVEV (reference sequence). This chain's CDR3 is CASSSLAAGGFSYNSPLHF. CDR3 coding DNA: TGTGCCAGCAGCTCACTCGCCGCCGGGGGTTTCTCCTATAATTCACCCCTCCACTTT.

The chain joins TRBV7-6 to TRBJ2-2; no clear D gene. Germline CDR1 is SGHVS and CDR2 is FNYEAQ. Trimming removed 2 bases from V and 4 bases from J, with 11 bases in between. CDR3 length: 15 amino acids. The CDR3 reads CASSLRTPFTGELFF. CDR3 DNA: TGTGCCAGCAGCTTAAGAACTCCCTTCACCGGGGAGCTGTTTTTT.